These 14 T cell receptor beta chains originate from one sample sequenced in a study of human T cells and chemical hapten exposure. TCRdb re-analysed the RACE reads in MiXCR, keeping a single row per CDR3 protein. The repertoire has about 340,000 distinct CDR3 sequences, approximately 6.3% of them found once; the top ten carry about 8%. Time point specified: patch test 1, 2 weeks after DPC sensitization. The treatment is: therapeutic diphenylcyclopropenone sensitization with weekly scalp DPC. Sequenced material: whole blood, taken in connection with sensitization to the hapten diphenylcyclopropenone (DPC). These receptor sequences come from a woman in her late teens or twenties with alopecia areata. Some clones in this sample may be carry-over from other donors' samples.

This clonotype showed up just a few times. The chain links TRBV11-2 to TRBJ2-6; D unclear. This CDR3 spans 15 amino acids. The V gene's germline CDR1 is SGHAT and CDR2 FQNNGV. Trimming removed 5 bases from V and 4 bases from J, with 12 bases in between. CDR3 loop: CASSQNAVGANVLTF. In nucleotides, the CDR3 is TGTGCCAGCAGCCAAAATGCGGTCGGGGCCAACGTCCTGACTTTC.

This clonotype has only a few counts. The J gene is TRBJ2-2, the V gene TRBV4-1; D is undetermined. V lost 1 base to trimming and J lost 3 bases, with 12 bases between them. This CDR3 comprises 16 residues. Per germline, CDR1 MGHRA and CDR2 YSYEKL. This chain's CDR3 is CASSQVAVRYTGELFF. The CDR3 region has the DNA TGCGCCAGCAGCCAAGTGGCGGTCAGGTACACCGGGGAGCTGTTTTTT.

This clonotype was picked up many times. This rearrangement joins TRBV19 to TRBJ2-1; 8 nucleotides agree with TRBD2. Germline CDR1 LNHDA, CDR2 SQIVND (reference sequence). The J segment lost 4 bases and the V segment lost 4 bases, leaving 6 bases of the junction unmatched. CDR3 length equals 15 residues. The CDR3 sequence is CASSNTGGQYNEQFF. DNA for the CDR3: TGTGCCAGTAGTAATACGGGGGGGCAGTACAATGAGCAGTTCTTC.

For this clonotype: An end of the junction does not agree with germline; a read error may underlie this. V and J are TRBV28 and TRBJ2-2, with D perhaps matching TRBD2 (6 bases). Germline-derived CDR1 and CDR2 are MDHEN and SYDVKM. CDR3 length equals 16 residues. The CDR3 protein is CASGGGGEPYTGVLFF. CDR3 coding DNA: TGTGCCAGCGGGGGAGGCGGGGAGCCTTACACCGGGGTGCTGTTTTTT.

DNA of the CDR3: TGCAGCGTTCAGGTGGGCGGCTATGGCTACACCTTC. It translates to CSVQVGGYGYTF. V is TRBV29-1 and J is TRBJ1-2; D not resolved. Germline V gene lookup returns CDR1 SQVTM and CDR2 ANQGSEA. The CDR3 runs to 12 residues. Trimming removed 5 bases from V and 4 bases from J, with 11 bases in between.

This clonotype was observed at least ten times. This chain uses TRBV28 with TRBJ2-3, with 10 bases that match TRBD2. V was clipped by 5 bases and J by 2 bases; unmatched bases: 10. CDR3 length: 17 residues. Germline CDR1 and CDR2: MDHEN and SYDVKM. In DNA form, the CDR3 reads TGTGCCAGCAGTAGTAACGTAGCGGGGGGTCTCACAGATACGCAGTATTTT. This codes for CASSSNVAGGLTDTQYF.

This clonotype was counted between two and nine times. This chain uses TRBV12-3 or TRBV12-4 with TRBJ2-3; 12 nucleotides line up with TRBD2. The CDR3 is 16 amino acids. Trimming removed 7 bases from V and 10 bases from J; junction bases left unmatched: 15. The CDR3 DNA is TGTGCCAGCACCCTCTGGACTAGCGGGGTCCCAGTGGCGCAGTATTTT. As protein: CASTLWTSGVPVAQYF.

This clonotype was seen only a few times. The chain couples TRBV3-1 to TRBJ1-5; D uncertain. The V gene's germline CDR1 is LGHDT and CDR2 YNNKEL (reference sequence). This CDR3 has 13 residues. V was shortened by 0 bases and J by 3 bases, with 3 bases between the two germline ends. The CDR3 sequence is CASSQDTNQPQHF. The CDR3 DNA reads TGTGCCAGCAGCCAAGATACCAATCAGCCCCAGCATTTT.

This chain uses TRBV21-1 with TRBJ1-2; the table's TRBD1 call for D was not verified on the DNA. TRBV21-1 is assigned pseudogene status. The CDR3 is made up of 16 amino acids. In DNA form, the CDR3 reads TGTGCCAGCAGCAAATCCGGGACAGGCTTTAACTATGGCTACACCTTC. It specifies CASSKSGTGFNYGYTF.

Ten or more counts support this clonotype. This chain connects TRBV4-3 to TRBJ2-7; perhaps D is TRBD1 or TRBD2 (5 bases each). The length of the CDR3 is 16 residues. V was trimmed by 0 bases and J by 6 bases, leaving 18 bases between them. Germline V gene lookup returns CDR1 LGHNA and CDR2 YSLEER. In DNA, the CDR3 is TGCGCCAGCAGCCAAGATCAATCTGTGGGTGGGGGCGAGCAGTACTTC. Translation gives CASSQDQSVGGGEQYF.

There are a few counts of this clonotype. The chain recombines TRBV7-2 with TRBJ2-3; D is unresolved. The germline V gene encodes CDR1 SGHTA and CDR2 FQGNSA. Deletions cut 7 bases from V and 4 bases from J, with 12 bases between. There are 13 residues in the CDR3. Here the CDR3 DNA reads TGTGCCAGCACCACTGAGTCGGCAGATACGCAGTATTTT. This sequence encodes CASTTESADTQYF.

V gene TRBV10-3 combines with J gene TRBJ2-5; tentatively, D is TRBD2 (6 bases). The CDR3 length is 17 residues. From germline, CDR1 is ENHRY and CDR2 SYGVKD. V lost 4 bases, J lost 2 bases, and 20 bases lay in between. This chain's CDR3 is CAISGGSTGVPQETQYF. In DNA form, the CDR3 reads TGTGCCATCAGTGGTGGATCGACGGGGGTACCACAAGAGACCCAGTACTTC.

This clonotype came up a few times. V is TRBV7-9 and J is TRBJ1-1; perhaps TRBD1 as D (6 bases). This CDR3 is 17 amino acids long. V was cut by 2 bases and J by 2 bases, with 18 bases left in between. Germline assignment: CDR1 SEHNR and CDR2 FQNEAQ (reference sequence). The DNA of the CDR3 is TGTGCCAGCAGCTTAAGATTGGGAGGGGGTCCAAACACTGAAGCTTTCTTT. The encoded protein is CASSLRLGGGPNTEAFF.

This clonotype occurred a few times. The J gene is TRBJ2-1, the V gene TRBV27, with a tentative D call TRBD2 (6 bases). V gave up 5 bases and J gave up 8 bases, with 19 bases separating them. The CDR3 totals 15 residues. Germline values: CDR1 MNHEY, CDR2 SMNVEV (reference sequence). For the CDR3, the DNA is TGTGCCAGCAGTCTGACCCTACTTTCTAGCGATGAGCAGTTCTTC. It is translated as CASSLTLLSSDEQFF.